The sequence of this TCR beta chain was determined in a study of breast tumors, draining lymph nodes, adjacent tissues. A single record per CDR3 protein comes from TCRdb applying MiXCR to the multiplex PCR reads. The sample includes around 290,000 distinct CDR3 sequences, 30% to 35% seen only once; the top ten take under 1.2%. The CDR3 runs 13 residues. Germline CDR1 reads SGHAT; CDR2 reads FQDESV (reference sequence). Trimming shortened V by 5 bases and J by 8 bases, and 12 bases separated the two germline ends. This clonotype was detected many times. Its matching antigen is unknown. Axillary draining lymph nodes of breast cancer patients supplied the node samples. General study results and limits: Compared with basal-like, luminal-like tumors shared significantly more repertoire with nontumor tissue. Tumors had less TCR diversity than lymph nodes, more than nontumor tissue. The lymph node origin of tumor T cells was framed as consistent with a hypothesis, not demonstrated.

The chain links TRBV11-1 to TRBJ1-4; D remains unclear. Sequencing used axillary lymph node tissue. The receptor's source is a female donor with breast cancer. Some clones in this sample may be carry-over from other donors' samples. The CDR3 sequence: CASSARAQEKLFF. In DNA form, the CDR3 reads TGTGCCAGCAGCGCCCGGGCGCAGGAAAAACTGTTTTTT.